Listed below are T cell receptor beta chains from one sample, sequenced in a study of OX40 agonist ivuxolimab in advanced cancers. Repertoires were generated with immunoSEQ multiplex PCR, while TCRdb's copy carries only in-frame clones and drops some. Among tens of thousands of clones listed, about four fifths were seen once. The source material was CD4+ or CD8+ T cells sorted from blood, sampled in a trial of the OX40 agonist ivuxolimab. All receptors come from an adult with an advanced solid tumor such as melanoma, head and neck, liver or kidney cancer. CDR3s include the opening cysteine and the closing phenylalanine or tryptophan. A D gene is named only where the DNA matches it firmly. Clone size is stated in some rows and not others, as once, few, many or a class when expanded.

size: many; J: TRBJ1-2; D: NA; V: TRBV18; DNA: TGTGCCAGCTCACCTGAGACAGGAGGGCCCTCCAACTATGGCTACACCTTC; CDR3: CASSPETGGPSNYGYTF
size: once; J: TRBJ2-1; D: NA; V: TRBV10-3; DNA: TGTGCCATCAGTGCCGTAGAGGGGGGCTCCTACAATGAGCAGTTCTTC; CDR3: CAISAVEGGSYNEQFF
size: NA; J: TRBJ1-5; D: NA; V: TRBV23-1; DNA: TGCGCCAGCAGTCAATCGACTGAGGGAGGACAGCCCCAGCATTTT; CDR3: CASSQSTEGGQPQHF
size: NA; J: TRBJ1-4; D: TRBD1; V: TRBV2; DNA: TGTGCCAGCAGTGTTCAGGGGGTACCAACTAATGAAAAACTGTTTTTT; CDR3: CASSVQGVPTNEKLFF
size: NA; J: TRBJ1-2; D: TRBD1; V: TRBV7-2; DNA: TGCGCCAGCAGCCCAGGAGGACAGGGGGTTTCTAGTGGCTACACCTTC; CDR3: CASSPGGQGVSSGYTF
size: NA; J: TRBJ1-5; D: NA; V: TRBV6-6; DNA: TGTGCCAGCAGTTACTCGGCCAGCTTAAGGGTTCAGCCCCAGCATTTT; CDR3: CASSYSASLRVQPQHF
size: NA; J: TRBJ1-2; D: NA; V: TRBV19; DNA: TGTGCCAGTAGTATAGGAAGAGGCTATGGCTACACCTTC; CDR3: CASSIGRGYGYTF
size: NA; J: TRBJ2-1; D: TRBD2; V: TRBV30; DNA: TGTGCCTGGAGTGAAGGACTAGTGGATAACAATGAGCAGTTCTTC; CDR3: CAWSEGLVDNNEQFF
size: NA; J: TRBJ2-1; D: NA; V: TRBV23-1; DNA: TGCGCCAGCAGTCACGGAGGAGGGAGTCGGCGGGATGAGCAGTTCTTC; CDR3: CASSHGGGSRRDEQFF
size: few; J: TRBJ1-6; D: NA; V: TRBV28; DNA: TGTGCCAGCAGTTTTGGAAGTTCACCCCTCCACTTT; CDR3: CASSFGSSPLHF
size: NA; J: TRBJ1-4; D: NA; V: TRBV18; DNA: TGTGCCAGCTCAATTTTACCGGGACTCAGGAATGAAAAACTGTTTTTT; CDR3: CASSILPGLRNEKLFF
size: NA; J: TRBJ2-3; D: NA; V: TRBV11-3; DNA: TGTGCCAGCAGCTCGGGGGCGGCGAGCCGGAGCACAGATACGCAGTATTTT; CDR3: CASSSGAASRSTDTQYF
size: NA; J: TRBJ2-5; D: TRBD2; V: TRBV6-6; DNA: TGTGCCAGCACCCGAAGCGGGAGGGCCGGGGAGACCCAGTACTTC; CDR3: CASTRSGRAGETQYF
size: NA; J: TRBJ2-2; D: NA; V: TRBV9; DNA: TGTGCCAGCAGCGGGCTGGGGGTCACCGGGGAGCTGTTTTTT; CDR3: CASSGLGVTGELFF
size: NA; J: TRBJ2-7; D: NA; V: TRBV7-2; DNA: TGTGCCAGCAGCCCTTCCGGGCCCATTGGCGGCGAGCAGTACTTC; CDR3: CASSPSGPIGGEQYF
size: many; J: TRBJ1-5; D: TRBD1; V: TRBV19; DNA: TGTGCCAGTAGTCTCCAGGGGGCTCGGGGCAATCAGCCCCAGCATTTT; CDR3: CASSLQGARGNQPQHF
size: NA; J: TRBJ2-7; D: TRBD1; V: TRBV7-9; DNA: TGTGCCAGCAGCCCCTCCCTCCGACAGGGCTCCTACGAGCAGTACTTC; CDR3: CASSPSLRQGSYEQYF
size: few; J: TRBJ1-2; D: TRBD1; V: TRBV7-3; DNA: TGTGCCAGCAGCTTAGGTCCTGGGACAGTCTATGGCTACACCTTC; CDR3: CASSLGPGTVYGYTF
size: NA; J: TRBJ2-5; D: TRBD1; V: TRBV4-2; DNA: TGTGCCAGCAGCCATGAACGGGACAGTCAAGAGACCCAGTACTTC; CDR3: CASSHERDSQETQYF
size: NA; J: TRBJ2-1; D: NA; V: TRBV27; DNA: TGTGCCAGCAGTTCACAAAATGGACCCACCGGTTACAATGAGCAGTTCTTC; CDR3: CASSSQNGPTGYNEQFF
size: NA; J: TRBJ1-6; D: TRBD1; V: TRBV6-5; DNA: TGTGCCAGCAGTACCTCTCAGGGGGCGAATTCACCCCTCCACTTT; CDR3: CASSTSQGANSPLHF
size: once; J: TRBJ2-7; D: NA; V: TRBV9; DNA: TGTGCCAGCAGCGGGGGGGCCGGGACCTACGAGCAGTACTTC; CDR3: CASSGGAGTYEQYF
size: NA; J: TRBJ1-1; D: NA; V: TRBV5-1; DNA: TGCGCCAGCAGCTTGATTATCGGGGGAGACACTGAAGCTTTCTTT; CDR3: CASSLIIGGDTEAFF
size: NA; J: TRBJ2-7; D: TRBD1; V: TRBV29-1; DNA: TGCAGCGCCAAGGCGGACAGGGACTTTCTCTCCTACGAGCAGTACTTC; CDR3: CSAKADRDFLSYEQYF
size: few; J: TRBJ2-7; D: NA; V: TRBV19; DNA: TGTGCCAGTAGCCAGGACAGCCGTACCTCCTTC; CDR3: CASSQDSRTSF
size: NA; J: TRBJ2-5; D: TRBD1; V: TRBV9; DNA: TGTGCCAGCAGCGTAGGCCCAGGGGGCTTAGAGACCCAGTACTTC; CDR3: CASSVGPGGLETQYF
size: NA; J: TRBJ1-2; D: TRBD1; V: TRBV18; DNA: TGTGCCAGCTCACCCCCCCGGACAGGGACAGGGGGTCCCTCCTATGGCTACACCTTC; CDR3: CASSPPRTGTGGPSYGYTF
size: NA; J: TRBJ1-2; D: NA; V: TRBV6-1; DNA: TGTGCCAGCAGTGAATTCCGGGCGCGTCTTGGTGGCTACACCTTC; CDR3: CASSEFRARLGGYTF
size: NA; J: TRBJ1-2; D: NA; V: TRBV30; DNA: TGTGCCTGGAGTGTTCAGCAGGGGCAAGGCTACACCTTC; CDR3: CAWSVQQGQGYTF
size: NA; J: TRBJ2-5; D: NA; V: TRBV7-2; DNA: TGTGCCAGCAGCTTCGCATCCCAATATAGAGAGACCCAGTACTTC; CDR3: CASSFASQYRETQYF
size: NA; J: TRBJ1-2; D: NA; V: TRBV7-9; DNA: TGTGCCAGCAGCCCCCGGCGAGTCGGGGAAAGTGGCTACACCTTC; CDR3: CASSPRRVGESGYTF
size: NA; J: TRBJ1-5; D: TRBD1; V: TRBV5-6; DNA: TGTGCCAGCAGCAACCAGGGGGCGAATCAGCCCCAGCATTTT; CDR3: CASSNQGANQPQHF
size: NA; J: TRBJ1-5; D: NA; V: TRBV27; DNA: TGTGCCAGCAGCCCCGGGAGGGGAGGAGAGCAGCCCCAGCATTTT; CDR3: CASSPGRGGEQPQHF
size: once; J: TRBJ2-1; D: TRBD2; V: TRBV5-1; DNA: TGCGCCAGCAGCTTGGAGCGGGGAACTAGCACCGATGAGCAGTTCTTC; CDR3: CASSLERGTSTDEQFF
size: NA; J: TRBJ2-5; D: NA; V: TRBV9; DNA: TGTGCCAGCAGCGTAGGTCTAGGGGCTGCGGTCGAAGAGACCCAGTACTTC; CDR3: CASSVGLGAAVEETQYF